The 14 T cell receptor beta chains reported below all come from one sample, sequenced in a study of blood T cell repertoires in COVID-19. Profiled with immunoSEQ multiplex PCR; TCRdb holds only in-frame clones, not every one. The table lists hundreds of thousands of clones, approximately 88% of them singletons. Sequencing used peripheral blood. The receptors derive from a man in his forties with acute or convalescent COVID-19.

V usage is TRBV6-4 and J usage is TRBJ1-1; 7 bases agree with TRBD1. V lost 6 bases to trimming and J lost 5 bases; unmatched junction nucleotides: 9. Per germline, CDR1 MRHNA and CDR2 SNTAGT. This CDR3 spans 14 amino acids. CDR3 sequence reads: CASRSTGARTEAFF. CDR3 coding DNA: TGTGCCAGCAGAAGCACAGGGGCGAGGACTGAAGCTTTCTTT.

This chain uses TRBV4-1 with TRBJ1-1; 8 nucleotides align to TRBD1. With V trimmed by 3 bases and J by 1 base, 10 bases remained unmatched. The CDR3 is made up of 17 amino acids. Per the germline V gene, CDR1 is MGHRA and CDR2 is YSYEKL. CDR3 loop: CASSHWDRIVKNTEAFF. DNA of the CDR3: TGCGCCAGCAGCCATTGGGACAGGATAGTCAAGAACACTGAAGCTTTCTTT.

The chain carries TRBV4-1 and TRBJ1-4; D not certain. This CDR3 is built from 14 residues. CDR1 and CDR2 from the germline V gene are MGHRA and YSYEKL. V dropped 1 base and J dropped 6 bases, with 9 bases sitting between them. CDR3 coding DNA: TGCGCCAGCAGCCAAGTTTCCGGAGATGAAAAACTGTTTTTT. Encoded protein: CASSQVSGDEKLFF.

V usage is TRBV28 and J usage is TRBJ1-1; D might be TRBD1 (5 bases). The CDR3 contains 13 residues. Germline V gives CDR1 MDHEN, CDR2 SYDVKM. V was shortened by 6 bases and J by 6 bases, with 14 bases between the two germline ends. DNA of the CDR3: TGTGCCAGCAGGCCCGCGGGGGGATCTGAAGCTTTCTTT. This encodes CASRPAGGSEAFF.

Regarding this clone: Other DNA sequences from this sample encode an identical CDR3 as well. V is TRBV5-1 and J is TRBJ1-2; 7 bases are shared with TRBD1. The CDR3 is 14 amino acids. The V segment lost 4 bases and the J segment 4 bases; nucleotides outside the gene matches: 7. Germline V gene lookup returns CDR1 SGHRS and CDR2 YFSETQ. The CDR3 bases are TGCGCCAGCAGCGTGACAGGGTTGGGCTATGGCTACACCTTC. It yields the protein CASSVTGLGYGYTF.

Here the CDR3 reads CASSLIAGETQYF. The CDR3 region has the DNA TGTGCCAGCAGTTTGATAGCCGGGGAGACCCAGTACTTC. The chain is built from TRBV12-3 or TRBV12-4 and TRBJ2-5; no clear D gene. The CDR3 is 13 amino acids. V lost 3 bases and J 5 bases, leaving 10 bases between the germline ends.

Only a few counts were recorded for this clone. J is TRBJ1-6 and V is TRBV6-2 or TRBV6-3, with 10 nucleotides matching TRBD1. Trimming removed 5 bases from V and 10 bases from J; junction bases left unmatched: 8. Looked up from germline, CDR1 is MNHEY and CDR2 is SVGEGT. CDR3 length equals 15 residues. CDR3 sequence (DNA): TGTGCCAGCAGTCGGGGGACAGGGGATTCGTCACCCCTCCACTTT. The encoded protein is CASSRGTGDSSPLHF.

CDR3 bases: TGTGCCAGCAGCCAGGGCGCAAACTCTGAAGCTTTCTTT. Translated, it gives CASSQGANSEAFF. V is TRBV6-6 and J is TRBJ1-1; weak D call: TRBD1 (5 bases). Trimming took off 6 bases at V and 6 bases at J, with 14 bases between the two ends. Germline CDR1 MNHNY, CDR2 SVGAGI (reference sequence). The CDR3 spans 13 residues.

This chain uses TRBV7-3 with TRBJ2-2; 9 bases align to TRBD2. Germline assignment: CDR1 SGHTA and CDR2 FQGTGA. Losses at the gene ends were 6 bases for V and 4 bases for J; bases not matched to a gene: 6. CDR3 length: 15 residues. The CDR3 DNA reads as TGTGCCAGCAGTCCCAGCGGGAGGAGCACCGGGGAGCTGTTTTTT. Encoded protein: CASSPSGRSTGELFF. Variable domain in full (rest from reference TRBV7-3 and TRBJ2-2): GAGVSQTPSNKVTEKGKYVELRCDPISGHTALYWYRQSLGQGPEFLIYFQGTGAADDSGLPNDRFFAVRPEGSVSTLKIQRTERGDSAVYLCASSPSGRSTGELFFGEGSRLTVL.

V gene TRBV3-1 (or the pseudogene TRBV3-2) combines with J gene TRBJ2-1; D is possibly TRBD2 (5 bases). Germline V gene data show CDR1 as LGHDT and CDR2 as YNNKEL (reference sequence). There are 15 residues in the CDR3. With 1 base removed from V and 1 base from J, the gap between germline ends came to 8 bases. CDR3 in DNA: TGTGCCAGCAGCCAAGGTCTAGCTTCCTACAATGAGCAGTTCTTC. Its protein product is CASSQGLASYNEQFF.

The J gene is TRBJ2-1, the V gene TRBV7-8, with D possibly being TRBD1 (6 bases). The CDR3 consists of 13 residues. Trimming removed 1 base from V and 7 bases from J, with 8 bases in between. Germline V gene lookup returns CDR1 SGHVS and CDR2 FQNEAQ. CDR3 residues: CASSLERGNEQFF. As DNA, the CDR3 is TGTGCCAGCAGCTTAGAAAGGGGGAATGAGCAGTTCTTC.

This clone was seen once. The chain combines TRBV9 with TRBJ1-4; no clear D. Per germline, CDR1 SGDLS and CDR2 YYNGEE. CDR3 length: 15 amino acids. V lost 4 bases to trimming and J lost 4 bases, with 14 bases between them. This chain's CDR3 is CASSSHHGLNEKLFF. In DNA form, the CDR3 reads TGTGCCAGCAGCTCCCACCACGGTCTTAATGAAAAACTGTTTTTT.

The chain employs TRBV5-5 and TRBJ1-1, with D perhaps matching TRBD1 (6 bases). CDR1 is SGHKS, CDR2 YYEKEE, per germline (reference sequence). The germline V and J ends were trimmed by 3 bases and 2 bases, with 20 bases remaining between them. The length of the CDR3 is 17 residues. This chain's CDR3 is CASSSSEAGHTNTEAFF. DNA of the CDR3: TGTGCCAGCAGCTCCTCGGAAGCGGGACATACCAACACTGAAGCTTTCTTT.

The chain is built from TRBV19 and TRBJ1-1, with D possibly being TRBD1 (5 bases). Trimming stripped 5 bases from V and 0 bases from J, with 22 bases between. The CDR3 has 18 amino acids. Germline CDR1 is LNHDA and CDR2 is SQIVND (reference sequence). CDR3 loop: CASSLYGTGLMMNTEAFF. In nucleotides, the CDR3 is TGTGCCAGTAGTCTTTACGGGACTGGGCTCATGATGAACACTGAAGCTTTCTTT.